This TCR beta chain was identified during a study of shared clonotypes between healthy human individuals (dated by TCRdb to the early 2020s). Background for the entire study: Three men and two women, aged 18 to 49 years, made up the cohort. Per donor, three plates each were used for CD4 naive and CD4 memory, two for CD8 naive, and one for CD8 memory. To estimate repertoire size and how much clonotypes are shared between individuals, the study performed deep sequencing of blood TCR repertoires from a handful of healthy adults. To increase sequencing depth and limit assay-specific biases, TCR repertoire library preparation and sequencing were carried out by different laboratories using diverse techniques. Each donor's leukapheresis produced roughly between roughly 0.85 and 10 billion PBMCs.

TCR CDR3 regions were amplified from genomic DNA by multiplex PCR using the deep immunoSEQ assay. Extracted genomic DNA from each cell subset was distributed evenly across all wells of several immunoSEQ 96-well plates, and each plate was treated as a replicate. For sorted subsets, each replicate PCR was loaded with around 200 ng genomic DNA, equivalent to about 33,000 T cell genomes. Purified libraries were measured with a Qubit 3.0 fluorometer, size-checked on a Bioanalyzer 2100, and measured again with the KAPA Library Quantification kit. Every immunoSEQ 96-well plate was sequenced on a separate single-read 150-cycle Illumina NextSeq 550 flow cell. Processing in the source paper ran as follows. Because the immunoSEQ output included only junctional sequences and no quality scores, the filtering could not be the same as the filtering used for full-length reads. Sequences were annotated with PyIR, a Python wrapper for IgBLAST v1.9, using IMGT germline references to assign V/J genes and CDR3. Reads were filtered out if the reads had weak V/J assignments (E-value above 1e-6), no CDR3, stop codons, out-of-frame junctions, or ambiguous translated residues. V3J clonotypes were defined by identical inferred V gene, J gene, and CDR3 amino acid sequence. To compute the percentage overlap between repertoires, the number of shared unique clonotypes was divided by the size of the smaller repertoire. Repertoire richness was assessed with RTK rarefaction, the Chao1 estimator, and Recon v2.1 estimates of unobserved clonotypes. For all TCRbeta clonotypes obtained by the gDNA method from four donors, generation probabilities were computed with OLGA. TCRdb took over this immuneACCESS table, retaining in-frame rearrangements with V and J assigned. Such tables are incomplete; in checked studies, under half of the missing clones stem from an unresolved V gene, and the remainder is unexplained. D and trimming were read from the DNA, whereas the V and J calls and clone size are those reported in that table. This sample holds roughly 1,500,000 clones; 95% to 99% were observed only once. Of the sample, roughly 0.42% is held by the ten largest clones.

The CDR3 sequence holds 17 residues, the cysteine and phenylalanine included. The kept DNA is CDR3 alone, 51 bases in frame from the first base. Sequences SEHNR (CDR1) and FQNEAQ (CDR2) are obtained from the germline V gene (reference sequence). V ends up 1 base short and J 2 bases short, with an unmatched junction base count of 10. On this clone: Its binding antigen is unknown. No much larger clone is present one base from it, and per-base qualities are unavailable.

The donors were healthy, HIV-negative adults who had no recently reported acute infections or vaccinations. Every donor was a Caucasian adult residing in Nashville, Tennessee, USA. CD4+ T cells were enriched by magnetic negative selection; naive cells were then positively selected on CD45RA, and the negative fraction formed the memory subset. Blood was obtained by leukapheresis, after which PBMCs were separated by Ficoll-Histopaque density gradient centrifugation and cryopreserved in liquid nitrogen vapor phase. Analytical flow cytometry was used to check the purity and quantity of every magnetically sorted T cell population. From each sorted fraction, genomic DNA was isolated and quantified by UV absorbance on a Nanodrop 2000c. What the study reported, not specific to this receptor: The genetic and exposure-history diversity represented was limited by the small number of donors. Naive subsets generally had larger estimated clonotype richness than memory subsets did. Across a few donors, roughly 5.1% of naive CD4, roughly 3.3% of naive CD8, 2.3% of memory CD4, and approximately 0.42% of memory CD8 clonotypes were shared. Higher generation probabilities were observed for clonotypes shared by all four sorted-subset donors than for non-shared clonotypes. Pairwise subsampling led to the expectation that sequencing depth would affect the degree of clonotype sharing among donors. Rarefaction of sorted-subset datasets indicated incomplete sequencing despite the large sequencing depth. Only blood was sampled, and tissue TCR repertoires likely differ from those in blood.

The chain is encoded by TRBV7-9 joined to TRBJ2-5; 7 bases in the junction line up with TRBD1. This receptor was identified in a man aged 25 to 45 in good health. The sequencing sample was made of naive CD4+ T cells sorted from blood. The cell subset or site label on this specimen signifies: CD45RA+ positively selected. CDR3 region: CASSLGLARDSQETQYF. The nucleotide sequence is given as TGTGCCAGCAGCTTAGGCCTAGCCCGGGACAGTCAAGAGACCCAGTACTTC.